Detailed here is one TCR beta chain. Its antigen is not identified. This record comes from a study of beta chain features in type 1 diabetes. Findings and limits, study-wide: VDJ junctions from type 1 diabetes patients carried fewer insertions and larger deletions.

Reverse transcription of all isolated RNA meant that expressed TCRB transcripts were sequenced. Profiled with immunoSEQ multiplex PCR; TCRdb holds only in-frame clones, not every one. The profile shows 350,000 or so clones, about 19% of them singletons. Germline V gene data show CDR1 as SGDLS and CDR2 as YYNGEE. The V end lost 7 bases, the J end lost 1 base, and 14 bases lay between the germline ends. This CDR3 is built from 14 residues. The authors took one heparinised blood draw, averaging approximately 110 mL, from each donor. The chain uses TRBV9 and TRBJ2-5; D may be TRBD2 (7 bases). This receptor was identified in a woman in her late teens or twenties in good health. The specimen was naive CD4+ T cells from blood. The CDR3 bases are TGTGCCAGCGGGGGGGGACACTTCCAAGAGACCCAGTACTTC. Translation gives CASGGGHFQETQYF. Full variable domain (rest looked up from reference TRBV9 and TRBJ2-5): DSGVTQTPKHLITATGQRVTLRCSPRSGDLSVYWYQQSLDQGLQFLIQYYNGEERAKGNILERFSAQQFPDLHSELNLSSLELGDSALYFCASGGGHFQETQYFGPGTRLLVL.